A single sample is the source of the 8 T cell receptor beta chains below, sequenced in a study of regulatory T cells in long-lasting Graves disease. Time point noted: persistent/refractory GD, antithyroid drugs over 5 years with positive TRAb. Scientists built the TCR library using RNA that was extracted from PBMCs. Arm-PCR of CDR3 regions and iRepertoire HTBI primers were the basis on which TCR beta libraries were built. MiXCR, applied by TCRdb to the multiplex PCR reads, yields one record per CDR3 protein. The sample records some 370,000 distinct CDR3 sequences, more than 20% being singletons. The material sequenced was peripheral blood mononuclear cells (PBMCs), taken when the disease was refractory, from a patient treated with antithyroid drugs. The receptors stem from a female donor with Graves disease.

This clonotype came up many times. The chain combines TRBV6-2 or TRBV6-3 with TRBJ2-7; 7 bases agree with TRBD1. This CDR3 has 14 residues. In germline, CDR1 is MNHEY, CDR2 SVGEGT. The J segment lost 4 bases and the V segment lost 4 bases, leaving 7 bases of the junction unmatched. DNA for the CDR3: TGTGCCAGCAGTTCAAACGGCAGGGGGTACGAGCAGTACTTC. Its translation: CASSSNGRGYEQYF.

This chain links TRBV20-1 with TRBJ2-3; 7 positions agree with TRBD2. The CDR3 is 15 amino acids. The germline V gene has CDR1 DFQATT and CDR2 SNEGSKA (reference sequence). Trimming took 5 bases from V and 4 from J; bases not matched to a gene: 12. The CDR3 DNA sequence: TGCAGTGCTTCTCGCTGGGAGGGCCGAGCAGATACGCAGTATTTT. Amino acid sequence: CSASRWEGRADTQYF.

The gene calls are TRBV11-2 and TRBJ1-1; no firm D call. The CDR3 consists of 12 residues. Deletions cut 4 bases from V and 4 bases from J, with 7 bases between. CDR1 and CDR2 from the germline V gene are SGHAT and FQNNGV. The CDR3 DNA follows: TGTGCCAGCAGCTCTATCATCACTGAAGCTTTCTTT. Translating gives CASSSIITEAFF.

This chain uses TRBV18 with TRBJ2-7; 7 bases line up with TRBD1. Trimming removed 3 bases from V and 5 bases from J; junction bases left unmatched: 4. The CDR3 length is 13 residues. The germline CDR1 and CDR2 sequences are KGHSH and LQKENI. CDR3 in amino acids: CASSPDRVNEQYF. The CDR3 nucleotides are TGTGCCAGCTCACCCGACAGGGTAAACGAGCAGTACTTC.

This clonotype was counted only a few times. V is TRBV11-3 and J is TRBJ2-5, with a weak D call TRBD1 (8 bases). Germline assignment: CDR1 SGHNT and CDR2 YENEEA. Trimming pared 5 bases from V and 2 bases from J, leaving 21 bases between. This CDR3 region has 17 residues. The CDR3 nucleotides are TGTGCCAGCAGCCAGGGGGGGGACAGGAGCCTACAAGAGACCCAGTACTTC. Its translation is CASSQGGDRSLQETQYF.

There are many counts of this clonotype. The J gene is TRBJ2-5, the V gene TRBV20-1, with 7 bases fitting TRBD2. The CDR3 is 12 amino acids. V was clipped by 4 bases and J by 5 bases; unmatched bases: 4. Germline assignment: CDR1 DFQATT and CDR2 SNEGSKA (reference sequence). The CDR3 loop reads CSAIDGGETQYF. In nucleotides, the CDR3 is TGCAGTGCTATTGACGGGGGGGAGACCCAGTACTTC.

This clonotype was recorded at least ten times. The chain carries TRBV30 and TRBJ2-5, with 8 nucleotides matching TRBD1. After removal of 5 bases from V and 5 bases from J, the junction contained 7 bases not matched to a gene. The CDR3 is 13 residues long. Germline assignment: CDR1 GTSNPN and CDR2 SVGIG (reference sequence). This CDR3 is CAWLGQGAETQYF. The DNA of the CDR3 is TGTGCCTGGCTCGGACAGGGTGCGGAGACCCAGTACTTC.

Many counts were recorded for this clonotype. The CDR3 DNA is TGTGCCAGCAGCCCACTGCGAACTAGCGGGAGGGCCATTACCGGGGAGCTGTTTTTT. Protein sequence: CASSPLRTSGRAITGELFF. The chain carries TRBV2 and TRBJ2-2, with 13 positions matching TRBD2. Germline CDR1 SNHLY, CDR2 FYNNEI. The CDR3 is 19 residues long. V lost 6 bases to trimming and J lost 5 bases; unmatched junction nucleotides: 15.